These 27 T cell receptor beta chains came from one sample sequenced in a study of follicular helper T cells after annual influenza vaccination. Time point defined: 2014-2015 season, pre-vaccination. Using immunoSEQ multiplex PCR, the repertoire was profiled, and TCRdb retains in-frame clones only, with some absent. The sample includes about 14,000 clones, about four fifths of them seen just once. Sequencing was performed on CXCR5- memory CD4+ T cells sorted from blood, taken on the day of influenza vaccination. Source of these receptors: an adult who received the influenza vaccine.

The V call is TRBV28, the J call TRBJ1-2; 7 nucleotides align to TRBD1. CDR1 and CDR2 (germline): MDHEN, SYDVKM. This CDR3 is 14 amino acids long. The V segment lost 5 bases and the J segment 2 bases; nucleotides outside the gene matches: 5. The CDR3 DNA is TGTGCCAGCAGTCAAGACAGGGTGAACTATGGCTACACCTTC. It yields the protein CASSQDRVNYGYTF.

The CDR3 region has the DNA TGTGCCAGCAGCGAGACTAGTTTAACCGGGGAGCTGTTTTTT. This encodes CASSETSLTGELFF. The chain recombines TRBV7-3 with TRBJ2-2; TRBD2 is a possible D gene (6 bases). V was trimmed by 5 bases and J by 5 bases, leaving 12 bases between them. Per germline, CDR1 SGHTA and CDR2 FQGTGA. This CDR3 has 14 residues. Together with reference TRBV7-3 and TRBJ2-2, the CDR3 gives the full variable domain: GAGVSQTPSNKVTEKGKYVELRCDPISGHTALYWYRQSLGQGPEFLIYFQGTGAADDSGLPNDRFFAVRPEGSVSTLKIQRTERGDSAVYLCASSETSLTGELFFGEGSRLTVL.

The rearrangement joins TRBV2 to TRBJ2-7; 8 bases agree with TRBD1. J was trimmed by 5 bases and V by 7 bases; bases with no gene match: 7. There are 13 residues in the CDR3. The germline CDR1 and CDR2 sequences are SNHLY and FYNNEI. The CDR3 region is CASTSDRVDEQYF. DNA of the CDR3: TGTGCCAGCACATCGGACAGGGTGGACGAGCAGTACTTC.

The rearrangement links TRBV18 to TRBJ2-2; tentative D call: TRBD2 (5 bases). Germline assignment: CDR1 KGHSH and CDR2 LQKENI. This CDR3 spans 16 amino acids. Trimming took off 0 bases at V and 7 bases at J, with 15 bases between the two ends. The CDR3 DNA is TGTGCCAGCTCACCACCTGAGCGGCTTCGAATCGGGGAGCTGTTTTTT. It codes for CASSPPERLRIGELFF. Complete variable domain (other parts from reference TRBV18 and TRBJ2-2): NAGVMQNPRHLVRRRGQEARLRCSPMKGHSHVYWYRQLPEEGLKFMVYLQKENIIDESGMPKERFSAEFPKEGPSILRIQQVVRGDSAAYFCASSPPERLRIGELFFGEGSRLTVL.

The gene calls are TRBV11-2 and TRBJ2-2; D is uncertain. V dropped 5 bases and J dropped 4 bases, with 14 bases sitting between them. The germline CDR1 and CDR2 sequences are SGHAT and FQNNGV. The CDR3 loop spans 15 amino acids. The CDR3 reads CASSGGLVVTGELFF. The CDR3 bases are TGTGCCAGCAGCGGTGGGCTAGTCGTCACCGGGGAGCTGTTTTTT.

On this clone: The junction does not match germline at one end; this may be a read error. This chain connects TRBV28 to TRBJ1-6; 9 nucleotides agree with TRBD1. Germline CDR1 reads MDHEN; CDR2 reads SYDVKM. The CDR3 extends over 12 amino acids. CDR3 in amino acids: CASSTPGQGINF. The CDR3 coding sequence is TGTGCCAGCAGTACTCCGGGACAGGGAATCAACTTT. Supplemented by reference TRBV28 and TRBJ1-6, the full variable domain reads DVKVTQSSRYLVKRTGEKVFLECVQDMDHENMFWYRQDPGLGLRLIYFSYDVKMKEKGDIPEGYSVSREKKERFSLILESASTNQTSMYLCASSTPGQGINFGNGTRLTVT.

The gene calls are TRBV9 and TRBJ1-4; 10 bases agree with TRBD1. This CDR3 has 14 residues. Germline CDR1 is SGDLS and CDR2 is YYNGEE. Trimming took 4 bases from V and 6 from J; bases not matched to a gene: 3. As DNA, the CDR3 is TGTGCCAGCAGCTCCGGGACAGGGGATGAAAAACTGTTTTTT. This gives the protein CASSSGTGDEKLFF.

The genes are TRBV28 and TRBJ2-1; 14 bases map to TRBD2. The length of the CDR3 is 16 residues. V gave up 6 bases and J gave up 6 bases; unmatched junction bases: 7. Germline lookup yields CDR1 MDHEN and CDR2 SYDVKM. Here the CDR3 reads CASREIGLAGGNEQFF. The DNA for the CDR3 is TGTGCCAGCAGAGAAATCGGACTAGCGGGGGGCAATGAGCAGTTCTTC.

This clone was seen a single time. The V gene is TRBV5-4, the J gene TRBJ2-1; TRBD2 matches 8 bases. V shed 0 bases and J 4 bases; nucleotides not matched to a gene: 3. Germline V CDR1 and CDR2: SGHNT, YYREEE (reference sequence). The CDR3 is 15 amino acids. The CDR3 is CASSLVASGYNEQFF. CDR3 in DNA: TGTGCCAGCAGCTTGGTGGCTAGCGGGTACAATGAGCAGTTCTTC.

The chain links TRBV18 to TRBJ2-5; 7 nucleotides align to TRBD2. V was clipped by 6 bases and J by 5 bases; unmatched bases: 6. CDR1 KGHSH and CDR2 LQKENI come from the germline V gene. This CDR3 spans 13 amino acids. The CDR3 loop is CASSASGVETQYF. The CDR3, as DNA: TGTGCCAGCTCCGCTAGCGGTGTCGAGACCCAGTACTTC.

The chain is built from TRBV5-4 and TRBJ2-3; either TRBD1 or TRBD2 may fit D (6 bases each). CDR1 and CDR2 from the germline V gene are SGHNT and YYREEE (reference sequence). V lost 2 bases and J 5 bases, leaving 9 bases between the germline ends. The CDR3 consists of 13 residues. DNA for the CDR3: TGTGCCAGCAGCTTAGGGGGGATAGATACGCAGTATTTT. Translating gives CASSLGGIDTQYF.

As regards this clone: The junction does not match germline at one end; this may be a read error. V gene TRBV28 combines with J gene TRBJ2-4; D is unresolved. The CDR3 runs to 10 residues. Germline V gene data show CDR1 as MDHEN and CDR2 as SYDVKM. CDR3 sequence reads: CASSYDRATF. The DNA for the CDR3 is TGTGCCAGCAGTTATGACCGGGCTACCTTC.

The chain joins TRBV27 to TRBJ2-2; TRBD2 aligns across 14 bases. This CDR3 comprises 17 residues. Trimming at V came to 5 bases and at J to 7 bases, leaving 9 bases not matched to a gene. Germline loops: CDR1 MNHEY, CDR2 SMNVEV (reference sequence). The CDR3 coding sequence is TGTGCCAGCAGTCTCCGACTAGCGGGGGGGCCGGGCGGGGAGCTGTTTTTT. It yields the protein CASSLRLAGGPGGELFF.

The CDR3 region is CASSLVTFLHGQFF. The CDR3 region has the DNA TGTGCCAGCAGCTTAGTAACTTTCCTTCACGGGCAGTTCTTC. This chain links TRBV13 with TRBJ2-1; D uncertain. The CDR3 is 14 residues long. Germline loops: CDR1 PRHDT, CDR2 FYEKMQ (reference sequence). V was clipped by 1 base and J by 12 bases, with 16 bases between them.

The CDR3 bases are TGTGCCAGCAGCTTAGCTTGGTCCAGCGGGGGACCCAATGAGCAGTTCTTC. It codes for CASSLAWSSGGPNEQFF. The rearrangement uses TRBV7-9 and TRBJ2-1, with 8 bases lining up with TRBD2. This CDR3 region has 17 residues. Losses at the gene ends were 0 bases for V and 6 bases for J; bases not matched to a gene: 10. Germline loops: CDR1 SEHNR, CDR2 FQNEAQ (reference sequence).

This clone has more than one count but fewer than ten. The chain employs TRBV11-2 and TRBJ1-3; D ambiguous. Germline loops: CDR1 SGHAT, CDR2 FQNNGV. The CDR3 is 15 amino acids. V lost 5 bases to trimming and J lost 0 bases, with 11 bases between them. This CDR3 is CASSPTAASGNTIYF. The CDR3 DNA follows: TGTGCCAGCAGCCCGACTGCGGCCTCTGGAAACACCATATATTTT.

In regard to this clone: One end of the junction fails to match germline, which may point to a read error. V usage is TRBV11-3 and J usage is TRBJ1-1; the D is unclear. Germline V gives CDR1 SGHNT, CDR2 YENEEA. The CDR3 contains 13 residues. CDR3 sequence reads: CASSLDHSSEAFF. In nucleotides, the CDR3 is TGTGCCAGCAGCCTAGATCATTCATCGGAAGCTTTCTTT.

The chain uses TRBV7-2 and TRBJ2-3, with 10 nucleotides matching TRBD2. Trimming removed 5 bases from V and 5 bases from J; junction bases left unmatched: 16. Germline loops: CDR1 SGHTA, CDR2 FQGNSA. The CDR3 sequence is 18 residues long. CDR3 amino acids: CASSLTHYTSGIGDTQYF. CDR3 DNA: TGTGCCAGCAGCCTAACCCACTATACTAGCGGGATTGGAGATACGCAGTATTTT.

The chain is built from TRBV18 and TRBJ2-1; the D call may be TRBD1 or TRBD2 (5 bases each). The germline V and J ends were trimmed by 3 bases and 1 base, with 10 bases remaining between them. The CDR3 sequence is 15 residues long. Per germline, CDR1 KGHSH and CDR2 LQKENI. This chain's CDR3 is CASSPGTPSYNEQFF. As DNA, the CDR3 is TGTGCCAGCTCACCCGGGACCCCATCCTACAATGAGCAGTTCTTC.

V usage is TRBV5-1 and J usage is TRBJ2-6; TRBD1 aligns across 10 bases. This CDR3 region has 16 residues. Germline-derived CDR1 and CDR2 are SGHRS and YFSETQ. V shed 4 bases and J 9 bases; nucleotides not matched to a gene: 10. The CDR3 loop is CASSRKGQGEGNVLTF. CDR3 DNA sequence: TGCGCCAGCAGCCGAAAAGGACAGGGGGAAGGCAACGTCCTGACTTTC.

Only one count was recorded for this clone. This rearrangement joins TRBV9 to TRBJ2-1; D is perhaps TRBD2 (6 bases). This CDR3 spans 14 amino acids. Trimming cost V 2 bases and J 1 base, with 7 bases left between them. Germline V gene data show CDR1 as SGDLS and CDR2 as YYNGEE. The CDR3 bases are TGTGCCAGCAGCGTGGAGGGGTCCTACAATGAGCAGTTCTTC. This codes for CASSVEGSYNEQFF.

V usage is TRBV2 and J usage is TRBJ1-2; the match to TRBD1 covers 8 bases. From germline, CDR1 is SNHLY and CDR2 FYNNEI. The V gene end was trimmed by 6 bases and the J gene end by 2 bases; junction bases not matched to a gene: 5. The CDR3 is 14 amino acids. In DNA form, the CDR3 reads TGTGCCAGCAGCAGACAGGGGTTGAACTATGGCTACACCTTC. It yields the protein CASSRQGLNYGYTF.

This chain connects TRBV28 to TRBJ2-1; weak D call: TRBD1 (6 bases). V was cut by 5 bases and J by 3 bases, with 17 bases left in between. The CDR3 has 16 amino acids. CDR1 is MDHEN and CDR2 is SYDVKM in the germline V gene. The CDR3 nucleotides are TGTGCCAGCAGTGGACCGGGACAAAGAGTCTACAATGAGCAGTTCTTC. Protein product: CASSGPGQRVYNEQFF. The full variable domain, in which reference TRBV28 and TRBJ2-1 provide the parts outside the CDR3, is DVKVTQSSRYLVKRTGEKVFLECVQDMDHENMFWYRQDPGLGLRLIYFSYDVKMKEKGDIPEGYSVSREKKERFSLILESASTNQTSMYLCASSGPGQRVYNEQFFGPGTRLTVL.

This clone was detected once. The chain links TRBV6-1 to TRBJ1-2, with D perhaps TRBD1 (5 bases). The CDR3 has 14 amino acids. Germline V gene data show CDR1 as MNHNS and CDR2 as SASEGT. V was cut by 7 bases and J by 4 bases, with 16 bases left in between. CDR3 sequence reads: CASILGPFAYGYTF. The CDR3 DNA reads TGTGCCAGCATTCTGGGACCTTTTGCCTATGGCTACACCTTC.

The CDR3 here is CASSSEGFRSNEQFF. CDR3 in DNA: TGCGCCAGCAGCTCCGAGGGGTTTAGGAGCAATGAGCAGTTCTTC. V gene TRBV5-1 combines with J gene TRBJ2-1; tentatively, D is TRBD1 or TRBD2 (5 bases each). The germline V gene encodes CDR1 SGHRS and CDR2 YFSETQ. The CDR3 runs to 15 residues. Trimming removed 3 bases from V and 6 bases from J, with 16 bases in between.

The V and J genes are TRBV7-8 and TRBJ2-7; 8 bases line up with TRBD2. Germline V lookup: CDR1 SGHVS, CDR2 FQNEAQ. V gave up 0 bases and J gave up 5 bases; unmatched junction bases: 6. CDR3 length: 15 residues. CDR3 sequence reads: CASSLAGGAQDEQYF. CDR3 nucleotides: TGTGCCAGCAGCTTAGCCGGGGGGGCTCAGGACGAGCAGTACTTC.

CDR3 region: CASSLVSTVAEAFF. CDR3 sequence (DNA): TGTGCCAGCAGCTTGGTGTCGACGGTCGCTGAAGCTTTCTTT. The chain recombines TRBV5-6 with TRBJ1-1; no firm D call. CDR3 size: 14 residues. V was shortened by 0 bases and J by 6 bases, with 12 bases between the two germline ends. Germline V CDR1 and CDR2: SGHDT, YYEEEE.